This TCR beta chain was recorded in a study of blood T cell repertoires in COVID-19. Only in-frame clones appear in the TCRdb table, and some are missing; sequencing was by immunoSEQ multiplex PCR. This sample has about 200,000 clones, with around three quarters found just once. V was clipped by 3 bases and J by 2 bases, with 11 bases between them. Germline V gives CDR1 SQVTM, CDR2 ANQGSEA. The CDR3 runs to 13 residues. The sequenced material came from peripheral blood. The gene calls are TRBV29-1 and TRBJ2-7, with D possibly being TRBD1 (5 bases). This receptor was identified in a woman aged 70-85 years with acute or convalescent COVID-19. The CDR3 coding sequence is TGCAGCGTTGATGGGGCTTCTACCTACGAGCAGTACTTC. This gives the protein CSVDGASTYEQYF.